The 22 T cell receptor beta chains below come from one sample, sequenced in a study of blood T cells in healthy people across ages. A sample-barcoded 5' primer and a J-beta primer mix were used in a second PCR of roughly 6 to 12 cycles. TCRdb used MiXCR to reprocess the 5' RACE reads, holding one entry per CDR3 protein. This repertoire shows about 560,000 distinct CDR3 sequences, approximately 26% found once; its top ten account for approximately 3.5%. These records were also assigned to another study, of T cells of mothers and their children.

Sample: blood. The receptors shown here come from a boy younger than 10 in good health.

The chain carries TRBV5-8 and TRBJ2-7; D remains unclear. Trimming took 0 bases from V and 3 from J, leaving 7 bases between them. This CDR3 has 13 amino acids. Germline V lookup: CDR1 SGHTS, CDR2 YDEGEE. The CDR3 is CASSLALGYEQYF. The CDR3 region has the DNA TGTGCCAGCAGCTTGGCCCTGGGCTACGAGCAGTACTTC. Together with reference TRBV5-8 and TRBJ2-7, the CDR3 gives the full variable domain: EAGVTQSPTHLIKTRGQQATLRCSPISGHTSVYWYQQALGLGLQFLLWYDEGEERNRGNFPPRFSGRQFPNYSSELNVNALELEDSALYLCASSLALGYEQYFGPGTRLTVT.

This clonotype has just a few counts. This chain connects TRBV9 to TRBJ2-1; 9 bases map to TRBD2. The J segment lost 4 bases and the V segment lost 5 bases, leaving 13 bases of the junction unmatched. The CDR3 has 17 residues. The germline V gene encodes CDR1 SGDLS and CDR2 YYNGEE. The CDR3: CASSLGGASGMYNEQFF. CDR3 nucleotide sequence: TGTGCCAGCAGTCTGGGAGGGGCTAGCGGGATGTACAATGAGCAGTTCTTC.

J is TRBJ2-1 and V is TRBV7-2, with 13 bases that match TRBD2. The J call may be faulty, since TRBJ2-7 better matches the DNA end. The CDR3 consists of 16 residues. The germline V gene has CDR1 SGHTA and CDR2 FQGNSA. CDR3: CASSPRGLAGSYEQYF. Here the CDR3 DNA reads TGTGCCAGCAGCCCGCGGGGACTAGCGGGGTCCTACGAGCAGTACTTC.

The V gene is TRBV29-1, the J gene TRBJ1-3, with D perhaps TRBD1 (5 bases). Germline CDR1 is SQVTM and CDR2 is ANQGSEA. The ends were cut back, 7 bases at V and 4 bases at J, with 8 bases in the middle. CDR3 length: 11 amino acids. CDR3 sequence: CSGQNGNTIYF. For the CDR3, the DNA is TGCAGCGGACAGAACGGAAACACCATATATTTT.

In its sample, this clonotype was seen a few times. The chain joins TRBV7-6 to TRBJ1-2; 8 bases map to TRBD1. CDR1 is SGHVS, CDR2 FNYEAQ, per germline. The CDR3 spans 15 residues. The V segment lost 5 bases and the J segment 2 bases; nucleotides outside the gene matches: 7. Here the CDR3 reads CASSRLDRANYGYTF. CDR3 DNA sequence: TGTGCCAGCAGCCGGTTGGACAGGGCGAACTATGGCTACACCTTC.

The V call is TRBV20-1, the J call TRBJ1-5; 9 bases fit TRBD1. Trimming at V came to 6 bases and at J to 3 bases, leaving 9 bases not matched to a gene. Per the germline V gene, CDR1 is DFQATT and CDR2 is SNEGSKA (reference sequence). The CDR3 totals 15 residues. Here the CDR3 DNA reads TGCAGTGCCGAGAGGACAGGGGTTTACAATCAGCCCCAGCATTTT. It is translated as CSAERTGVYNQPQHF.

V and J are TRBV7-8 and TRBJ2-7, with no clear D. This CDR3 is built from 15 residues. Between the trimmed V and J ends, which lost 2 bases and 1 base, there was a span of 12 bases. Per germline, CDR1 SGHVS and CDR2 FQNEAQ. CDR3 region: CASSLSSVSSYEQYF. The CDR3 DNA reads TGTGCCAGCAGCTTATCCAGCGTGTCGTCCTACGAGCAGTACTTC. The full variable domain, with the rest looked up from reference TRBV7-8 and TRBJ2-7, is GAGVSQSPRYKVAKRGQDVALRCDPISGHVSLFWYQQALGQGPEFLTYFQNEAQLDKSGLPSDRFFAERPEGSVSTLKIQRTQQEDSAVYLCASSLSSVSSYEQYFGPGTRLTVT.

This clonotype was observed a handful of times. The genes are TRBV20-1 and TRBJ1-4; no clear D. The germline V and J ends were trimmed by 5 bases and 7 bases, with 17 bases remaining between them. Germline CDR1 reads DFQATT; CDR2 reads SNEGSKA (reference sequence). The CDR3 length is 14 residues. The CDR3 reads CSAWGGGVLEKLFF. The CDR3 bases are TGCAGTGCTTGGGGAGGCGGCGTTCTTGAAAAACTGTTTTTT.

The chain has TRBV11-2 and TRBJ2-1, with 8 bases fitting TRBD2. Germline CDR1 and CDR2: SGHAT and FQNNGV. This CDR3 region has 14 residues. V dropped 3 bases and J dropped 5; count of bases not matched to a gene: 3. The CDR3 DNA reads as TGTGCCAGCAGCTTCCCGGGAGGGAACAATGAGCAGTTCTTC. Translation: CASSFPGGNNEQFF. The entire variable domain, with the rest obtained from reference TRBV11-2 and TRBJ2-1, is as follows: EAGVAQSPRYKIIEKRQSVAFWCNPISGHATLYWYQQILGQGPKLLIQFQNNGVVDDSQLPKDRFSAERLKGVDSTLKIQPAKLEDSAVYLCASSFPGGNNEQFFGPGTRLTVL.

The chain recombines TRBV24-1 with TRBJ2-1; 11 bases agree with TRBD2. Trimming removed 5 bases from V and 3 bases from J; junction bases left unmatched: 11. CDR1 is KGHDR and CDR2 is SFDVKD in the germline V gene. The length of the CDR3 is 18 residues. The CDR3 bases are TGTGCCACCAGTGGCAGGACCGCGGGACTAGCGGTCTACAATGAGCAGTTCTTC. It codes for CATSGRTAGLAVYNEQFF.

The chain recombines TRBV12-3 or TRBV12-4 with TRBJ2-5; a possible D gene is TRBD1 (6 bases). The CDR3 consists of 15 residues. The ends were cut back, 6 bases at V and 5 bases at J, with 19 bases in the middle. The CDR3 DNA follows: TGTGCCAGCAGCCCGACAGGCGCCGTGGGTGAGACCCAGTACTTC. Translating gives CASSPTGAVGETQYF.

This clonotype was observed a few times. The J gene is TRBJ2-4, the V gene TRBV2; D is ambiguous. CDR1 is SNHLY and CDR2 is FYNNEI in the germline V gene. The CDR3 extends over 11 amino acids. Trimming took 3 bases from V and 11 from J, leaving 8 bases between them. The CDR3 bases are TGTGCCAGCAGTGATTCGAATTTTCAGTACTTC. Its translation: CASSDSNFQYF.

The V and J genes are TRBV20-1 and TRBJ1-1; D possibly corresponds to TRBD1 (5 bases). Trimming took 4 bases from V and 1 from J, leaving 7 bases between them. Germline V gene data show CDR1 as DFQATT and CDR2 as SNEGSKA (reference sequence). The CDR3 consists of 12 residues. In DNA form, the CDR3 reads TGCAGTGCTACAGACAGGAACACTGAAGCTTTCTTT. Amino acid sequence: CSATDRNTEAFF.

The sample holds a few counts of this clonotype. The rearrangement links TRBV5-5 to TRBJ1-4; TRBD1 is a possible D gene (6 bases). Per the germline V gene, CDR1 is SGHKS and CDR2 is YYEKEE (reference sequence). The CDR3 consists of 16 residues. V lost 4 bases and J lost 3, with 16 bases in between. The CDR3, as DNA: TGTGCCAGCAGCCCAGGGACACTTAAACCTAATGAAAAACTGTTTTTT. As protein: CASSPGTLKPNEKLFF.

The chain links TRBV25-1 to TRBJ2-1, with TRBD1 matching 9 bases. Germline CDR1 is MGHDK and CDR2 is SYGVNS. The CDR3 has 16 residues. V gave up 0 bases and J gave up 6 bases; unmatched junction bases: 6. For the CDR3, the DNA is TGTGCCAGCAGTGAATACGTGGGACAGGGAGTCAATGAGCAGTTCTTC. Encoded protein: CASSEYVGQGVNEQFF.

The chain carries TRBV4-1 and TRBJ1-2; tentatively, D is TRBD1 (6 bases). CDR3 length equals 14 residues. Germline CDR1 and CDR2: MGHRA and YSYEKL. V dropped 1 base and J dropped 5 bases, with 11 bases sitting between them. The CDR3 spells CASSQAGTRYGYTF. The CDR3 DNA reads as TGCGCCAGCAGCCAAGCGGGGACACGGTATGGCTACACCTTC.

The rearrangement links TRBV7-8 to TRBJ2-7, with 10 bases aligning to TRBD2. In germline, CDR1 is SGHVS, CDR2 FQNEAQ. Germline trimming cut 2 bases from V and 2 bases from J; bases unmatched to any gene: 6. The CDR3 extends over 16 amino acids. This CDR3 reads CASSLLTSGRAYEQYF. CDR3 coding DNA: TGTGCCAGCAGCTTATTGACCAGCGGGAGGGCCTACGAGCAGTACTTC.

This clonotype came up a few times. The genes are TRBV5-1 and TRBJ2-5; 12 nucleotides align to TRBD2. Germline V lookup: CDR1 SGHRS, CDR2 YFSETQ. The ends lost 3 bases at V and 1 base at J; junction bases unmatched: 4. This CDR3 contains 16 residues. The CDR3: CASSWKTSGGQETQYF. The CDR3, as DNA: TGCGCCAGCAGCTGGAAGACTAGCGGGGGCCAAGAGACCCAGTACTTC.

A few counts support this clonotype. CDR3 in DNA: TGTGCCAGTAGTATCCGGGAGACCCGGTATGAGCAGTTCTTC. Translating gives CASSIRETRYEQFF. This chain uses TRBV19 with TRBJ2-7; TRBD2 is a possible D gene (6 bases). The DNA end is more similar to TRBJ2-1, so the J call may be wrong. The CDR3 spans 14 residues. CDR1 and CDR2 (germline): LNHDA, SQIVND (reference sequence).

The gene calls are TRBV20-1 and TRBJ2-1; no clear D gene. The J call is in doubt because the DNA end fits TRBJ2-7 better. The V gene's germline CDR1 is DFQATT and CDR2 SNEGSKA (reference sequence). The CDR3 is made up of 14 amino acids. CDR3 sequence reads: CSARALTGVYEQYF. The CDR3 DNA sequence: TGCAGTGCTAGAGCCCTCACTGGTGTCTACGAGCAGTACTTC.

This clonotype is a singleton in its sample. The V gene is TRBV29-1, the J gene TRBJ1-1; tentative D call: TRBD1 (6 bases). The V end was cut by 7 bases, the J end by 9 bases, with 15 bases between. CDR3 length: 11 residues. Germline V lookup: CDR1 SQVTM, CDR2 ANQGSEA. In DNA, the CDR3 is TGCAGCGCAATTAGGGACACCAAAGCTTTCTTT. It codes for CSAIRDTKAFF.

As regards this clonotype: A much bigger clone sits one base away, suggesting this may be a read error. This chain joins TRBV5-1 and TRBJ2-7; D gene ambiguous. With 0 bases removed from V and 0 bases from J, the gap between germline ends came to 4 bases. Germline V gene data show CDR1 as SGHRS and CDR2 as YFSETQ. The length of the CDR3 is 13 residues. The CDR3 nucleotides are TGCGCCAGCAGCTTGGAACACTCCTACGAGCAGTACTTC. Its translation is CASSLEHSYEQYF.